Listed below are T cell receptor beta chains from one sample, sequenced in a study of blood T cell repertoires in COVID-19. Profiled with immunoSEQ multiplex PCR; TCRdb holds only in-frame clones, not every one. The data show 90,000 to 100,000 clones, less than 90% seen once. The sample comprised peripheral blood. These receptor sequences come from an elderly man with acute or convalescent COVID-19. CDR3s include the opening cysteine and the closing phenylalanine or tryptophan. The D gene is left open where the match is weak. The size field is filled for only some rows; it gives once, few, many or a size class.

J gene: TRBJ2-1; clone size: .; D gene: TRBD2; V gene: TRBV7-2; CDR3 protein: CASSALPGLAGINEQFF; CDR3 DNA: TGTGCCAGCAGCGCTCTACCGGGACTAGCGGGAATCAATGAGCAGTTCTTC
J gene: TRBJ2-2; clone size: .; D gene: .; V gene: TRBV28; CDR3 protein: CASSTATGSGELFF; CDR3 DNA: TGTGCCAGCAGTACGGCGACAGGAAGCGGGGAGCTGTTTTTT
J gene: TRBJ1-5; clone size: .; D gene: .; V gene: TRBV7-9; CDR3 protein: CASSSGWTGDSNQPQHF; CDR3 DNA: TGTGCCAGCAGCTCCGGCTGGACGGGGGATAGCAATCAGCCCCAGCATTTT
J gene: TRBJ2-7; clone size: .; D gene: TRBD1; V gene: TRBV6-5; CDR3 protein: CASMTGGWEQYF; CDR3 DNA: TGTGCCAGCATGACAGGGGGGTGGGAGCAGTACTTC
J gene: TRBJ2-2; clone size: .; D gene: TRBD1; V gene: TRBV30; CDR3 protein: CACDRDRNTGELFF; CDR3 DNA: TGTGCCTGTGACCGGGACAGGAACACCGGGGAGCTGTTTTTT
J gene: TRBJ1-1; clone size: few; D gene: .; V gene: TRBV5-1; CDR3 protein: CASSLVAGATTEAFF; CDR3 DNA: TGCGCCAGCAGCTTGGTAGCGGGCGCCACTACTGAAGCTTTCTTT
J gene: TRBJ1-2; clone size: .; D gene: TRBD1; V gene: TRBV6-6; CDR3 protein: CASSPLPRTGRNGYTF; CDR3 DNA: TGTGCCAGCAGTCCGCTTCCACGGACAGGGCGCAACGGCTACACCTTC
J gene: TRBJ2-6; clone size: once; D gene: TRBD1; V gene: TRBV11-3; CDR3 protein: CASSTRDRGKSGANVLTF; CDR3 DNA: TGTGCCAGCAGCACCCGGGACAGGGGGAAATCTGGGGCCAACGTCCTGACTTTC
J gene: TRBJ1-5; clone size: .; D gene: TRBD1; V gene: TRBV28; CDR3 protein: CASTRDRNYQPQHF; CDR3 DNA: TGTGCCAGTACCCGGGACAGAAATTATCAGCCCCAGCATTTT
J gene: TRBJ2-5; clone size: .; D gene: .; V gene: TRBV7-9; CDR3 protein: CASSSGGNPGTQYF; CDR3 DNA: TGTGCCAGCAGCAGCGGTGGGAATCCGGGGACCCAGTACTTC
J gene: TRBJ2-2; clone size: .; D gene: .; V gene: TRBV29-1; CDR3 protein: CSVGQNTGELFF; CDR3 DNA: TGCAGCGTGGGACAGAACACCGGGGAGCTGTTTTTT
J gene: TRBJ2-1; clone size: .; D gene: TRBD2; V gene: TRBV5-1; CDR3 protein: CASSSGLAGFESSYNEQFF; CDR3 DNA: TGCGCCAGCAGCTCGGGACTAGCGGGATTTGAAAGCTCCTACAATGAGCAGTTCTTC
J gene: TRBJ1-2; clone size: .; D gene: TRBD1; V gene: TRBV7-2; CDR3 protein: CASSLKGARGYTF; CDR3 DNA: TGTGCCAGCAGCTTGAAGGGGGCGCGGGGCTACACCTTC
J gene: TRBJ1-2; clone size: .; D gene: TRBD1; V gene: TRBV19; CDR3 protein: CASSPDRASGYTF; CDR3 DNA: TGTGCCAGTAGCCCCGACAGGGCCTCTGGCTACACCTTC
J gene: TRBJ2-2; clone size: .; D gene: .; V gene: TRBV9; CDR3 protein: CASSKYQGLGGELFF; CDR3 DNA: TGTGCCAGCAGTAAATATCAGGGGTTGGGAGGGGAGCTGTTTTTT
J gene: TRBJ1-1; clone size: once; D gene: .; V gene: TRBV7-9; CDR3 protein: CASSSPGLRGNPEAFF; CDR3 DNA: TGTGCCAGCAGCTCCCCCGGCCTTCGGGGGAACCCTGAAGCTTTCTTT
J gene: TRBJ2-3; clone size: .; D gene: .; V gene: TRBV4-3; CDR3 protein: CASSRIDSTDTQYF; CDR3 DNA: TGCGCCAGCAGCCGAATAGACTCCACAGATACGCAGTATTTT